What follows are 2 T cell receptor beta chains derived from one specimen sequenced in a study of blood T cell repertoires in COVID-19. TCRdb's copy holds only in-frame clones and misses some; the assay was immunoSEQ multiplex PCR. This sample yields about 180,000 clones, of which approximately 88% are seen a single time; approximately 9.4% belongs to the top ten. The sample comprised PBMCs or T cells enriched from blood (not recorded which). The receptor set was obtained from a woman between 18 and 29 years old who had recovered from COVID-19.

This chain links TRBV5-4 with TRBJ1-2; 10 positions agree with TRBD1. This CDR3 region has 17 residues. Germline CDR1 reads SGHNT; CDR2 reads YYREEE (reference sequence). J was trimmed by 4 bases and V by 3 bases; bases with no gene match: 12. CDR3 protein: CASSSGTGASRVYGYTF. CDR3 nucleotide sequence: TGTGCCAGCAGCTCAGGGACAGGGGCGAGCCGGGTCTATGGCTACACCTTC.

The chain joins TRBV18 to TRBJ1-2; no clear D gene. V was cut by 1 base and J by 6 bases, with 9 bases left in between. Per germline, CDR1 KGHSH and CDR2 LQKENI. This CDR3 is 13 amino acids long. Here the CDR3 DNA reads TGTGCCAGCTCACCACTTGGGAGGGATGGCTACACCTTC. It is translated as CASSPLGRDGYTF.